This TCR beta chain was identified in a study of blood T cell repertoires in COVID-19. The overall study: T cells, B-cell-depleted T cells, or PBMCs provided the cDNA or gDNA that served as material.

This table comes from immunoSEQ multiplex PCR, and its TCRdb copy is limited to in-frame clones, with some not included. The data hold 200,000 to 250,000 clones, with 75% to 85% observed a single time. V was shortened by 6 bases and J by 4 bases, with 16 bases between the two germline ends. CDR3 size: 15 residues. The germline CDR1 and CDR2 sequences are MNHEY and SMNVEV (reference sequence). Ages ranged from roughly 18 to 100 years, with residence in 24 US areas. Cohort allocation depended upon clinical history that participants reported. The sequenced sample consisted of PBMCs or T cells enriched from blood (not recorded which). The sequence derives from a woman aged 40 to 50 with acute COVID-19. The rearrangement uses TRBV27 and TRBJ2-1, with D maybe TRBD1 (5 bases). CDR3 nucleotides: TGTGCCAGCAGGGGGCGGTCCCAGGGTTACAATGAGCAGTTCTTC. This encodes CASRGRSQGYNEQFF.